This T cell receptor beta chain emerged from a study of cytomegalovirus exposure and HLA in healthy donors. Trimming removed 5 bases from V and 9 bases from J, with 22 bases in between. There are 15 residues in the CDR3. CDR1 MDHEN and CDR2 SYDVKM come from the germline V gene. Study observations and caveats: It was found in a later analysis that first-cohort TCR clusters tended to co-occur in the approximately 130 validation repertoires. A classifier reportedly called cytomegalovirus status with high sensitivity and specificity. The study recorded 150 to 200 TCR beta chains that were cytomegalovirus-associated. Rare TCR sequences dominated, though some public TCRs recurred in many donors.

The table lists this clone with a count of one. Its antigen is undetermined. Method: immunoSEQ multiplex PCR; TCRdb's copy keeps in-frame clones and lacks some. The sample consists of under 250,000 clones, 85% to 95% of them appearing once. This clonotype originated in a woman aged 18 to 35 in good health and CMV-seronegative. The V and J genes are TRBV28 and TRBJ1-2; the D is unclear. The specimen sequenced was PBMCs. This chain's CDR3 is CASSLTPDASGSYTF. Here the CDR3 DNA reads TGTGCCAGCAGTCTAACCCCCGACGCAAGCGGAAGCTACACCTTC.